The 3 T cell receptor beta chains below come from one sample, sequenced in a study of vaccination effects on CD4 cells after COVID-19. Their target antigens are unknown. ViraFEST expansion of antigen-specific CD4+ T cells with viral peptide pools preceded sequencing. Once cultured for under 11 days, the cells underwent separation to obtain CD4+ T cells. The cohort was immunized with two doses of either the BNT162b2 or mRNA-1273 vaccine. The assay was immunoSEQ multiplex PCR, and TCRdb's table has in-frame clones only and misses some. The sample lists roughly 27,000 clones, more than 65% seen once, with about 9% in the top ten. The material sequenced was CD4+ T cells from PBMCs cultured with HCoV-NL63 spike peptides, taken after COVID-19 vaccination. These receptors originate from a human donor who received a COVID-19 vaccine.

The chain couples TRBV7-5 to TRBJ2-1; TRBD2 was called by the table and not checked on the DNA. TRBV7-5 is a pseudogene. The CDR3 has 15 amino acids. The CDR3 sequence: CVRSHIAGDGDEQFF. The DNA of the CDR3 is TGTGTCAGAAGCCATATAGCGGGAGATGGGGATGAGCAGTTCTTC.

J is TRBJ1-5 and V is TRBV24-1, with unresolved D. Germline values: CDR1 KGHDR, CDR2 SFDVKD. The V end was cut by 5 bases, the J end by 5 bases, with 9 bases between. CDR3 length: 13 residues. CDR3 region: CATSVISHQPQHF. The CDR3 nucleotides read TGTGCCACCAGTGTTATTTCTCATCAGCCCCAGCATTTT.

This clone was counted between two and nine times. The chain combines TRBV6-4 with TRBJ2-3, with 11 bases aligning to TRBD2. CDR3 length: 15 residues. Germline values: CDR1 MRHNA, CDR2 SNTAGT. The trim removed 0 bases at V and 6 bases at J, leaving 2 bases unmatched. DNA for the CDR3: TGTGCCAGCAGTGACTCTAGCGGGGGGGCCGATACGCAGTATTTT. Protein product: CASSDSSGGADTQYF.